A selection of T cell receptor beta chains follows, all from one sample in a study of control samples from healthy donors and cancer patients. Assay: immunoSEQ multiplex PCR; the TCRdb copy retains only in-frame clones and omits some. The sample lists approximately 110,000 clones, roughly 90% occurring once. Sequenced material: blood. These receptors originate from a woman between 18 and 29 years old in good health. Both conserved end residues are part of each CDR3. A D gene is named only where the DNA matches it firmly. Some rows mark clone size as missing; the rest say once, few, many or name a class of expanded clone.

.	TRBV19	TRBJ1-1	TRBD1	CASRRQGRNTEAFF	TGTGCCAGTAGACGACAGGGGAGAAACACTGAAGCTTTCTTT
.	TRBV9	TRBJ2-6	TRBD2	CARSVGTSGRGRAGANVLTF	TGTGCCCGCAGCGTAGGGACTAGCGGGAGGGGGAGGGCTGGGGCCAACGTCCTGACTTTC
.	TRBV9	TRBJ1-4	.	CASSLSGTGYNEKLFF	TGTGCCAGCAGCCTGAGCGGTACAGGGTATAATGAAAAACTGTTTTTT
.	TRBV29-1	TRBJ2-3	.	CSVESGWGTDTQYF	TGCAGCGTGGAAAGCGGGTGGGGCACAGATACGCAGTATTTT
.	TRBV7-2	TRBJ2-3	TRBD2	CASSSEPGLATDTQYF	TGTGCCAGCAGCTCTGAACCGGGACTAGCCACAGATACGCAGTATTTT
.	TRBV6-2/TRBV6-3	TRBJ2-1	.	CASSYNRVHSYNEQFF	TGTGCCAGCAGTTATAACAGGGTCCACTCCTACAATGAGCAGTTCTTC
.	TRBV5-4	TRBJ1-1	.	CASSLGSALNTEAFF	TGTGCCAGCAGCTTGGGGTCTGCTCTGAACACTGAAGCTTTCTTT
.	TRBV2	TRBJ1-5	.	CASSKQGLSNQPQHF	TGTGCCAGCAGCAAACAGGGATTGAGCAATCAGCCCCAGCATTTT
.	TRBV11-3	TRBJ2-1	.	CASSLYPFGGFNEQFF	TGTGCCAGCAGCTTATACCCATTTGGAGGGTTCAATGAGCAGTTCTTC
.	TRBV24-1	TRBJ2-3	.	CATSVGSIVDTQYF	TGTGCCACCAGTGTAGGTAGTATCGTCGATACGCAGTATTTT
.	TRBV4-3	TRBJ2-1	TRBD1	CASSQTATGISNEQFF	TGCGCCAGCAGCCAAACTGCGACAGGGATCAGCAATGAGCAGTTCTTC
.	TRBV2	TRBJ2-7	.	CASRRGEDYEQYF	TGTGCCAGCAGAAGAGGGGAAGACTACGAGCAGTACTTC
.	TRBV7-9	TRBJ1-1	TRBD1	CASSGAGQITEAFF	TGTGCCAGCAGCGGAGCGGGACAGATAACTGAAGCTTTCTTT
.	TRBV5-5	TRBJ2-1	.	CASSLEQLTGHEQFF	TGTGCCAGCAGCTTGGAACAATTGACAGGCCATGAGCAGTTCTTC
.	TRBV19	TRBJ2-7	.	CASNSRRGSYEQYF	TGTGCCAGTAATTCCCGGAGAGGCTCCTACGAGCAGTACTTC
.	TRBV6-5	TRBJ1-1	.	CASRNRDKNTEAFF	TGTGCCAGCAGGAATCGGGACAAGAACACTGAAGCTTTCTTT
.	TRBV5-1	TRBJ1-1	.	CASTKGHLANTEAFF	TGCGCCAGCACTAAGGGCCACTTAGCGAACACTGAAGCTTTCTTT
.	TRBV21-1	TRBJ1-4	.	CASSKEDRERGGNEKLFF	TGTGCCAGCAGCAAAGAAGACAGGGAAAGAGGGGGAAATGAAAAACTGTTTTTT
.	TRBV27	TRBJ1-5	.	CASSLSSGDRGQPQHF	TGTGCCAGCAGTTTATCGTCCGGGGATAGGGGTCAGCCCCAGCATTTT
.	TRBV7-8	TRBJ2-3	TRBD2	CASSHSPRRLAGADTQYF	TGTGCCAGCAGCCATTCTCCCCGTAGACTAGCGGGAGCAGATACGCAGTATTTT
.	TRBV30	TRBJ2-7	.	CAWGGSAYEQYF	TGTGCCTGGGGGGGATCTGCCTACGAGCAGTACTTC
.	TRBV7-3	TRBJ2-2	.	CASSSSAGPNTGELFF	TGTGCCAGCAGCTCCTCGGCAGGGCCGAACACCGGGGAGCTGTTTTTT
.	TRBV5-8	TRBJ2-3	.	CASSLMVGAVADTQYF	TGTGCCAGCAGCTTGATGGTAGGAGCAGTGGCAGATACGCAGTATTTT
.	TRBV7-9	TRBJ2-5	.	CASSFSTVSVGQETQYF	TGTGCCAGCAGCTTTAGTACGGTGTCGGTGGGGCAAGAGACCCAGTACTTC
once	TRBV18	TRBJ1-4	.	CASSPQGPSEKLFF	TGTGCCAGCTCACCACAGGGGCCGAGTGAAAAACTGTTTTTT
.	TRBV5-6	TRBJ1-1	TRBD1	CASSLFGQGGNTEAFF	TGTGCCAGCAGCTTATTCGGACAGGGTGGAAACACTGAAGCTTTCTTT
.	TRBV28	TRBJ1-2	TRBD1	CASSLVGTAYGYTF	TGTGCCAGCAGTTTAGTCGGGACAGCCTATGGCTACACCTTC
.	TRBV30	TRBJ1-1	TRBD1	CASTPGQGYTEAFF	TGTGCCTCTACACCGGGACAGGGGTACACTGAAGCTTTCTTT
.	TRBV7-2	TRBJ2-5	.	CASSFILWGPQETQYF	TGTGCCAGCAGCTTCATCCTGTGGGGGCCCCAAGAGACCCAGTACTTC
.	TRBV4-2	TRBJ2-3	.	CASSQELGETASTDTQYF	TGTGCCAGCAGCCAAGAACTCGGAGAAACAGCTAGCACAGATACGCAGTATTTT
.	TRBV14	TRBJ1-2	.	CASSLNYRAGYTF	TGTGCCAGCAGCCTTAACTACAGGGCTGGCTACACCTTC
.	TRBV19	TRBJ2-2	.	CASSIDPPGLLNTGELFF	TGTGCCAGTAGTATAGATCCCCCAGGACTACTAAACACCGGGGAGCTGTTTTTT
.	TRBV6-2/TRBV6-3	TRBJ2-1	.	CASSLRGGKKNNEQFF	TGTGCCAGCAGTTTAAGGGGGGGCAAAAAGAACAATGAGCAGTTCTTC
.	TRBV28	TRBJ2-7	.	CASSIPRRSYYEQYF	TGTGCCAGCAGCATCCCCAGGAGGTCCTACTACGAGCAGTACTTC
.	TRBV5-1	TRBJ2-5	TRBD2	CASSLGWTSEETQYF	TGCGCCAGCAGCTTGGGGTGGACTAGTGAGGAGACCCAGTACTTC
once	TRBV12-3/TRBV12-4	TRBJ1-6	.	CASSFSRTAPLHF	TGTGCCAGCAGTTTCAGCCGGACAGCACCCCTCCACTTT
once	TRBV21-1	TRBJ2-1	.	CASSTLAVIYNEQFF	TGTGCCAGCAGCACACTAGCGGTTATCTACAATGAGCAGTTCTTC
.	TRBV28	TRBJ2-1	TRBD2	CASTPRTSGVYNEQFF	TGTGCCAGCACCCCCCGAACTAGCGGGGTCTACAATGAGCAGTTCTTC
.	TRBV5-5	TRBJ1-1	.	CASSLEGRGLTEAFF	TGTGCCAGCAGCTTGGAGGGGCGAGGACTCACTGAAGCTTTCTTT
once	TRBV11-3	TRBJ2-3	.	CASSLKITREQGRTDTQYF	TGTGCCAGCAGCTTAAAGATCACCAGGGAGCAGGGCCGCACAGATACGCAGTATTTT